In this sample, the clone carrying this T cell receptor beta chain turned up a few times. Antigen unknown. The data were taken from a study of cytomegalovirus exposure and HLA in healthy donors. Study as a whole: Unique TCRs numbering approximately 81 million, obtained from HLA-typed donors, made up an early data release.

Trimming took 1 base from V and 0 from J; bases not matched to a gene: 3. Germline CDR1 reads SGHTA; CDR2 reads FQGNSA. The length of the CDR3 is 15 residues. The PCR ran on 60 Vbeta and 13 Jbeta primers. The table came from immunoSEQ multiplex PCR; TCRdb's copy has only in-frame clones and leaves some out. The table lists under 150,000 clones, around 70% of them singletons, with over 1.5% in the top ten. Overall study findings and caveats: V- and J-gene trimming in TCR beta was tied to a missense DCLRE1C variant by an analysis performed later. After further analysis at a later stage, 15,000 to 20,000 TCR beta sequences were associated with HLA alleles at 0.05 false discovery rate. As a later analysis revealed, the rate of TCR association differed by HLA locus, with DRB1 most and HLA-C fewest.

Sample: PBMCs. The J gene is TRBJ2-7, the V gene TRBV7-2, with TRBD1 matching over 7 bases. The clonotype originates from a woman aged 18-29 years in good health and CMV-seronegative. CDR3 sequence (DNA): TGTGCCAGCAGCTTAGAGGACAGGAGCTCCTACGAGCAGTACTTC. Encoded protein: CASSLEDRSSYEQYF.